Below, 22 T cell receptor beta chains from the same sample are listed, as sequenced in a study of vaccination and CD4 T cells after COVID-19. Treatment specified: roughly 10-day PBMC culture with coronavirus spike peptide pools or control peptides (ViraFEST assay). These TCRs' antigens remain unknown. Researchers used the Oncomine TCR Beta short-read assay to sequence DNA from cultured CD4+ T cells. TCRdb reanalysed the PCR reads using MiXCR and keeps one entry per CDR3 protein. The profile shows over 9,500 distinct CDR3 sequences, approximately 53% of them singletons. Material: CD4+ T cells from blood, cultured in vitro. The receptors originated from a human donor who had recovered from COVID-19.

The chain uses TRBV19 and TRBJ2-3; 7 nucleotides line up with TRBD2. Unmatched junction bases numbered 10, after V lost 5 bases and J lost 5 bases. Germline CDR1 is LNHDA and CDR2 is SQIVND (reference sequence). This CDR3 comprises 15 residues. CDR3 in DNA: TGTGCCAGTAGTGTTCGAACTAGCGTTATAGATACGCAGTATTTT. Encoded protein: CASSVRTSVIDTQYF.

The table lists this clonotype with a few counts. This sequence joins TRBV6-5 and TRBJ2-5, with a possible D match to TRBD1 (5 bases). Trimming cost V 3 bases and J 1 base, with 9 bases left between them. Germline CDR1 and CDR2: MNHEY and SVGAGI. CDR3 length: 14 amino acids. This CDR3 is CASSYSTGQETQYF. CDR3 nucleotide sequence: TGTGCCAGCAGTTATTCAACAGGCCAAGAGACCCAGTACTTC.

The V and J genes are TRBV6-2 or TRBV6-3 and TRBJ2-3; D possibly matches TRBD1 or TRBD2 (6 bases each). Germline V lookup: CDR1 MNHEY, CDR2 SVGEGT. V was pared by 8 bases and J by 10 bases, with 28 bases between. The length of the CDR3 is 16 residues. The DNA for the CDR3 is TGTGCCAGCGCTCTCTTAGAGATGGGGGGCCGAGGTCCGCAGTATTTT. Its protein is CASALLEMGGRGPQYF.

The J gene is TRBJ2-3, the V gene TRBV7-3; perhaps TRBD2 as D (5 bases). The V gene's germline CDR1 is SGHTA and CDR2 FQGTGA. This CDR3 region has 16 residues. V was pared by 3 bases and J by 4 bases, with 17 bases between. This CDR3 reads CASSFIGGLGADTQYF. For the CDR3, the DNA is TGTGCCAGCAGCTTCATTGGCGGGCTGGGAGCAGATACGCAGTATTTT.

V and J are TRBV20-1 and TRBJ2-2; D may match TRBD1 or TRBD2 (6 bases each). V lost 0 bases and J lost 6, with 23 bases in between. The CDR3 is 18 residues long. Germline V gene sequence: CDR1 DFQATT, CDR2 SNEGSKA (reference sequence). DNA of the CDR3: TGCAGTGCTAGAGAATGGAGAAGGGGGTCCCCGGGGGCCGGGGAGCTGTTTTTT. As protein: CSAREWRRGSPGAGELFF.

Only a few counts were recorded for this clonotype. This sequence joins TRBV25-1 and TRBJ1-6; TRBD1 might be the D (6 bases). Germline V gene data show CDR1 as MGHDK and CDR2 as SYGVNS. The CDR3 is 14 residues long. V lost 7 bases to trimming and J lost 6 bases, with 13 bases between them. The CDR3: CASTRDKANSPLHF. The CDR3 DNA sequence: TGTGCCAGCACCCGGGACAAGGCTAATTCACCCCTCCACTTT.

The chain carries TRBV2 and TRBJ2-3, with TRBD2 as a possible D gene (6 bases). Germline V lookup: CDR1 SNHLY, CDR2 FYNNEI. V lost 4 bases to trimming and J lost 6 bases, with 11 bases between them. The length of the CDR3 is 13 residues. The CDR3 nucleotides read TGTGCCAGCAGTGTAGGGGAGGAGGATACGCAGTATTTT. This translates into CASSVGEEDTQYF.

The V gene is TRBV28, the J gene TRBJ2-7, with D tentatively TRBD1 or TRBD2 (5 bases each). CDR3 length: 12 amino acids. The V end was cut by 10 bases, the J end by 4 bases, with 14 bases between. Germline assignment: CDR1 MDHEN and CDR2 SYDVKM. The CDR3 reads CAIRDGEYEQYF. The DNA of the CDR3 is TGTGCCATCCGGGACGGAGAATACGAGCAGTACTTC.

This sequence joins TRBV2 and TRBJ1-1, with a possible D match to TRBD1 (5 bases). This CDR3 is 15 amino acids long. Between the trimmed V and J ends, which lost 5 bases and 1 base, there was a span of 14 bases. Germline V lookup: CDR1 SNHLY, CDR2 FYNNEI. CDR3 region: CASSPEQASNTEAFF. The CDR3 nucleotides are TGTGCCAGCAGTCCTGAACAGGCGTCGAACACTGAAGCTTTCTTT.

This clonotype was recorded once. This rearrangement joins TRBV11-2 to TRBJ2-7, with TRBD1 matching over 8 bases. Germline lookup yields CDR1 SGHAT and CDR2 FQNNGV. The CDR3 totals 15 residues. V shed 3 bases, J shed 8 bases, and the junction held 12 bases outside the gene matches. CDR3 in DNA: TGTGCCAGCAGCTTTTGGACAGGGAAAGGCGGGCAGCAGTACTTC. Translating gives CASSFWTGKGGQQYF.

This clonotype has more than one count but fewer than ten. The J gene is TRBJ2-1, the V gene TRBV7-2, with a tentative D call TRBD2 (6 bases). Between the trimmed V and J ends, which lost 5 bases and 6 bases, there was a span of 14 bases. CDR3 length: 14 amino acids. CDR1 is SGHTA, CDR2 FQGNSA, per germline. As DNA, the CDR3 is TGTGCCAGCAGCGAAAGTGCGGGAAGCAATGAGCAGTTCTTC. Translated, it gives CASSESAGSNEQFF. Full variable domain (missing parts from reference TRBV7-2 and TRBJ2-1): GAGVSQSPSNKVTEKGKDVELRCDPISGHTALYWYRQSLGQGLEFLIYFQGNSAPDKSGLPSDRFSAERTGGSVSTLTIQRTQQEDSAVYLCASSESAGSNEQFFGPGTRLTVL.

The chain couples TRBV11-2 to TRBJ1-2; TRBD1 might be the D (5 bases). CDR1 and CDR2 (germline): SGHAT, FQNNGV. Trimming removed 0 bases from V and 1 base from J, with 9 bases in between. This CDR3 contains 15 residues. The CDR3 sequence is CASSLDPGLNYGYTF. In DNA form, the CDR3 reads TGTGCCAGCAGCTTAGATCCGGGACTTAACTATGGCTACACCTTC.

CDR3 sequence: CASRQGPRGSPLHF. The DNA for the CDR3 is TGTGCCAGCAGACAGGGACCAAGGGGCTCACCCCTCCACTTT. V and J are TRBV2 and TRBJ1-6; D perhaps matches TRBD1 (6 bases). The V and J ends lost 6 bases and 10 bases respectively, with 16 bases between them. In germline, CDR1 is SNHLY, CDR2 FYNNEI. The length of the CDR3 is 14 residues. Drawing the rest from reference TRBV2 and TRBJ1-6, the complete variable domain is EPEVTQTPSHQVTQMGQEVILRCVPISNHLYFYWYRQILGQKVEFLVSFYNNEISEKSEIFDDQFSVERPDGSNFTLKIRSTKLEDSAMYFCASRQGPRGSPLHFGNGTRLTVT.

The table lists this clonotype with a few counts. V gene TRBV12-3 or TRBV12-4 combines with J gene TRBJ1-1; D unresolved. The germline V and J ends were trimmed by 6 bases and 1 base, with 9 bases remaining between them. The CDR3 runs to 13 residues. CDR3 bases: TGTGCCAGCAGGGCTGCGGGGAACACTGAAGCTTTCTTT. It yields the protein CASRAAGNTEAFF.

The chain is built from TRBV6-2 or TRBV6-3 and TRBJ1-1, with 7 bases lining up with TRBD1. The germline CDR1 and CDR2 sequences are MNHEY and SVGEGT. CDR3 length: 13 amino acids. Germline trimming cut 5 bases from V and 6 bases from J; bases unmatched to any gene: 6. CDR3 loop: CASSHRQGSEAFF. CDR3 DNA sequence: TGTGCCAGCAGTCATCGACAGGGCTCTGAAGCTTTCTTT.

V and J are TRBV6-1 and TRBJ1-5, with D possibly being TRBD1 (6 bases). V was shortened by 5 bases and J by 7 bases, with 18 bases between the two germline ends. Germline V CDR1 and CDR2: MNHNS, SASEGT. The CDR3 has 15 residues. The CDR3 DNA reads TGTGCCAGCAGTACCCTAAGCACAGGGAACCAGCCCCAGCATTTT. Translation: CASSTLSTGNQPQHF.

This clonotype was recorded only once. The chain recombines TRBV5-8 with TRBJ1-6, with D possibly being TRBD1 (6 bases). The CDR3 has 16 amino acids. The germline V gene has CDR1 SGHTS and CDR2 YDEGEE. V was pared by 0 bases and J by 9 bases, with 16 bases between. The chain's CDR3 is CASSLEGWTASSPLHF. In DNA form, the CDR3 reads TGTGCCAGCAGCTTGGAGGGTTGGACAGCGAGTTCACCCCTCCACTTT.

The chain employs TRBV20-1 and TRBJ2-7; 7 bases line up with TRBD1. V lost 4 bases and J lost 0; bases outside the gene matches: 6. The CDR3 has 14 amino acids. Germline CDR1 DFQATT, CDR2 SNEGSKA (reference sequence). The CDR3 DNA follows: TGCAGTGCTACCCGGGACAGAGTCTCCTACGAGCAGTACTTC. Translation: CSATRDRVSYEQYF.

The chain joins TRBV14 to TRBJ2-7; D is unresolved. V lost 3 bases and J lost 2, with 11 bases in between. The CDR3 is 14 amino acids. Germline assignment: CDR1 SGHDN and CDR2 FVKESK. The CDR3 here is CASSHHIRTYEQYF. DNA for the CDR3: TGTGCCAGCAGCCACCACATCAGAACCTACGAGCAGTACTTC.

This clonotype came up a few times. This chain joins TRBV20-1 and TRBJ1-3; tentative D call: TRBD1 (5 bases). This CDR3 has 16 amino acids. Germline CDR1 and CDR2: DFQATT and SNEGSKA (reference sequence). Trimming stripped 3 bases from V and 0 bases from J, with 15 bases between. The CDR3 spells CSASSRGSHSGNTIYF. CDR3 nucleotides: TGCAGTGCTAGCAGTCGGGGGAGCCACTCTGGAAACACCATATATTTT.

This clonotype has only a few counts. The chain is built from TRBV6-5 and TRBJ1-2, with D unresolved. The CDR3 consists of 15 residues. The germline V and J ends were trimmed by 2 bases and 2 bases, with 12 bases remaining between them. Germline V gene sequence: CDR1 MNHEY, CDR2 SVGAGI. The CDR3 DNA reads TGTGCCAGCAGTTACGGGAACGGGCAGAACTATGGCTACACCTTC. This sequence encodes CASSYGNGQNYGYTF.

This clonotype has a single count. The CDR3 sequence is CASSRTTGPRGEAFF. The CDR3 DNA reads TGTGCCAGCAGCCGTACCACCGGGCCCCGTGGGGAAGCTTTCTTT. V gene TRBV7-8 combines with J gene TRBJ1-1, with D uncertain. Trimming took 5 bases from V and 8 from J, leaving 21 bases between them. CDR1 and CDR2 (germline): SGHVS, FQNEAQ. There are 15 residues in the CDR3.